The 14 T cell receptor beta chains below come from one sample, sequenced in a study of T cell repertoires in cytomegalovirus infection. TCRdb re-analysed the reads in MiXCR, keeping a single row per CDR3 protein. Of around 530,000 distinct CDR3 sequences in the sample, around a quarter are singletons; the top ten hold approximately 13%. The specimen was PBMCs. The receptors come from a human donor in good health (CMV status not recorded). Some clones in this sample may be carry-over from other donors' samples.

The V call is TRBV7-3, the J call TRBJ2-2, with 7 bases matching TRBD1. The CDR3 has 14 residues. J was trimmed by 5 bases and V by 4 bases; bases with no gene match: 4. Germline CDR1 is SGHTA and CDR2 is FQGTGA. The CDR3 region has the DNA TGTGCCAGCAGCTCACAGGGGAGAACCGGGGAGCTGTTTTTT. Translating it yields CASSSQGRTGELFF.

The rearrangement uses TRBV20-1 and TRBJ2-3; either TRBD1 or TRBD2 may fit D (7 bases each). V was cut by 3 bases and J by 2 bases, with 15 bases left in between. The germline CDR1 and CDR2 sequences are DFQATT and SNEGSKA (reference sequence). The CDR3 length is 15 residues. CDR3 bases: TGCAGTGCTAGGTTGGGAGGGGGCCCCACAGATACGCAGTATTTT. This gives the protein CSARLGGGPTDTQYF.

This clonotype was seen more than once but under ten times. The chain is built from TRBV11-2 and TRBJ1-5; TRBD1 is a possible D gene (6 bases). The V and J ends lost 8 bases and 4 bases respectively, with 15 bases between them. CDR3 length equals 14 residues. Germline CDR1 reads SGHAT; CDR2 reads FQNNGV. CDR3 protein: CASQGGGFNQPQHF. The CDR3 nucleotides are TGTGCCAGCCAAGGGGGGGGTTTTAATCAGCCCCAGCATTTT.

This clonotype was counted only a few times. The V gene is TRBV6-1, the J gene TRBJ2-7; D is possibly TRBD2 (5 bases). The V gene lost 2 bases and the J gene lost 6 bases, with 11 bases spanning the gap. The CDR3 has 13 residues. Looked up from germline, CDR1 is MNHNS and CDR2 is SASEGT. The CDR3 region has the DNA TGTGCCAGCAGTGAATCCGGGGTAAGCGAGCAGTACGTC. Translation: CASSESGVSEQYV.

This clonotype has a handful of counts. The J gene is TRBJ2-5, the V gene TRBV12-3 or TRBV12-4, with D unclear. The CDR3 has 13 amino acids. V gave up 3 bases and J gave up 4 bases, with 9 bases separating them. The DNA for the CDR3 is TGTGCCAGCAGTTTTTTATCTGGAGAGACCCAGTACTTC. As protein: CASSFLSGETQYF.

The chain joins TRBV4-3 to TRBJ2-1; D gene uncertain. V dropped 4 bases and J dropped 8 bases, with 18 bases sitting between them. Looked up from germline, CDR1 is LGHNA and CDR2 is YSLEER. This CDR3 has 15 residues. CDR3 DNA: TGCGCCAGCAGCCCCGGGCGTCTGCCTGGAGATGAGCAGTTCTTC. Its translation is CASSPGRLPGDEQFF.

This clonotype occurred many times. This chain uses TRBV6-1 with TRBJ2-7; TRBD2 matches at 12 bases. Germline-derived CDR1 and CDR2 are MNHNS and SASEGT. The CDR3 loop spans 15 amino acids. Trimming at V came to 5 bases and at J to 2 bases, leaving 4 bases not matched to a gene. This CDR3 is CASSSGLAGTYEQYF. DNA of the CDR3: TGTGCCAGCAGTTCGGGACTAGCGGGTACCTACGAGCAGTACTTC.

This clonotype has just a few counts. The V and J genes are TRBV6-1 and TRBJ2-3; the match to TRBD2 covers 11 bases. CDR1 is MNHNS, CDR2 SASEGT, per germline. V shed 6 bases, J shed 0 bases, and the junction held 14 bases outside the gene matches. CDR3 size: 19 residues. The CDR3 DNA is TGTGCCAGCAGCGCCGGGACTAGCGGACGAACCACTAGCACAGATACGCAGTATTTT. Translated, it gives CASSAGTSGRTTSTDTQYF.

A few counts support this clonotype. V gene TRBV12-3 or TRBV12-4 combines with J gene TRBJ2-7, with D unresolved. V lost 8 bases to trimming and J lost 2 bases, with 7 bases between them. The CDR3 has 11 residues. CDR3 loop: CASGLTYEQYF. CDR3 nucleotides: TGTGCCAGCGGGCTAACCTACGAGCAGTACTTC.

The rearrangement links TRBV7-8 to TRBJ1-2; TRBD1 matches 11 bases. Trimming at V came to 4 bases and at J to 6 bases, leaving 7 bases not matched to a gene. The CDR3 is 15 amino acids. Germline V gives CDR1 SGHVS, CDR2 FQNEAQ. The CDR3 coding sequence is TGTGCCAGCAGCTACCAATCGGACAGGGGGCATGGCTACACCTTC. This encodes CASSYQSDRGHGYTF.

This clonotype was found a few times. The gene calls are TRBV13 and TRBJ1-1; a possible D gene is TRBD1 (5 bases). The CDR3 consists of 14 residues. V was shortened by 3 bases and J by 6 bases, with 14 bases between the two germline ends. The germline CDR1 and CDR2 sequences are PRHDT and FYEKMQ (reference sequence). The CDR3 DNA is TGTGCCAGCAGCTTTGAGGGGAAAACTTCTGAAGCTTTCTTT. This sequence encodes CASSFEGKTSEAFF.

This clonotype was counted many times. This chain connects TRBV7-2 to TRBJ2-7; D possibly corresponds to TRBD2 (6 bases). The V end lost 4 bases, the J end lost 2 bases, and 15 bases lay between the germline ends. Germline CDR1 is SGHTA and CDR2 is FQGNSA. The CDR3 is made up of 15 amino acids. CDR3 region: CASSSRRGPTYEQYF. CDR3 DNA: TGTGCCAGCAGCTCCCGGCGGGGCCCAACCTACGAGCAGTACTTC.

The sample holds a few counts of this clonotype. This chain uses TRBV19 with TRBJ2-1, with 8 bases matching TRBD2. The CDR3 spans 13 residues. Unmatched junction bases numbered 7, after V lost 7 bases and J lost 8 bases. Germline V CDR1 and CDR2: LNHDA, SQIVND (reference sequence). CDR3 sequence: CASKRGREDEQFF. The CDR3 coding sequence is TGTGCCAGTAAGCGGGGGCGTGAGGATGAGCAGTTCTTC.

The gene calls are TRBV6-5 and TRBJ2-3; D perhaps matches TRBD2 (5 bases). The CDR3 runs 17 residues. V lost 0 bases and J lost 6, with 19 bases in between. Germline-derived CDR1 and CDR2 are MNHEY and SVGAGI. The CDR3 reads CASSYSISSTLGDTQYF. CDR3 DNA: TGTGCCAGCAGTTACTCGATATCTAGCACTCTGGGGGATACGCAGTATTTT.